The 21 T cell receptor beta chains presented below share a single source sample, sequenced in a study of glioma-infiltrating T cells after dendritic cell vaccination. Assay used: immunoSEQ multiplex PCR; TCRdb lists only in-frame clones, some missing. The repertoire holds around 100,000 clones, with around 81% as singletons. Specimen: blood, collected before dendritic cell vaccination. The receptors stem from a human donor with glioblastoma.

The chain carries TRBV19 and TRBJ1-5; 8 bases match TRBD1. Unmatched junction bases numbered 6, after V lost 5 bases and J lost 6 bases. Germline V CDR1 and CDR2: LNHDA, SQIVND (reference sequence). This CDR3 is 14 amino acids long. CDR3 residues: CASSRDRGLQPQHF. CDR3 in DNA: TGTGCCAGTAGTCGAGACAGGGGTCTTCAGCCCCAGCATTTT.

In DNA form, the CDR3 reads TGTGCCAGCAGCTACACCCAGTACACTGAAGCTTTCTTT. Protein sequence: CASSYTQYTEAFF. The rearrangement joins TRBV9 to TRBJ1-1, with D hard to call. From germline, CDR1 is SGDLS and CDR2 YYNGEE. The CDR3 consists of 13 residues. Deletions cut 4 bases from V and 3 bases from J, with 10 bases between. The full variable domain, completed using reference TRBV9 and TRBJ1-1, is DSGVTQTPKHLITATGQRVTLRCSPRSGDLSVYWYQQSLDQGLQFLIQYYNGEERAKGNILERFSAQQFPDLHSELNLSSLELGDSALYFCASSYTQYTEAFFGQGTRLTVV.

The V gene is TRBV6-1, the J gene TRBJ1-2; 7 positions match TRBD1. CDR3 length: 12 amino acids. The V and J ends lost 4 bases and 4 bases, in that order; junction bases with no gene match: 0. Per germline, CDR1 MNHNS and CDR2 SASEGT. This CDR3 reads CASSGQGYGYTF. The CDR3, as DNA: TGTGCCAGCAGTGGACAGGGCTATGGCTACACCTTC.

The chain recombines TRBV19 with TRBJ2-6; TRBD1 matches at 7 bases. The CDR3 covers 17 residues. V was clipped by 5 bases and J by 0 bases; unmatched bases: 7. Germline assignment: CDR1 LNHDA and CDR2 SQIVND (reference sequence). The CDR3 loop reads CASSLTTGASGANVLTF. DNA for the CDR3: TGTGCCAGTAGTCTAACAACAGGGGCCTCTGGGGCCAACGTCCTGACTTTC.

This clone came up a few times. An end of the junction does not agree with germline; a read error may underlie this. CDR3 residues: CASSIDRETEAFF. The CDR3 region has the DNA TGTGCTAGCAGTATCGACAGGGAGACTGAAGCTTTCTTT. The chain carries TRBV7-7 and TRBJ1-1; 7 bases map to TRBD1. CDR1 is SSHAT, CDR2 FNYEAQ, per germline (reference sequence). CDR3 length equals 13 residues.

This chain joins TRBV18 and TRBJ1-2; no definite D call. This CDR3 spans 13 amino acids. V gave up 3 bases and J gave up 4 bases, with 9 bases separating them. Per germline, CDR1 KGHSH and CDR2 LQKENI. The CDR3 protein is CASSPSQLYGYTF. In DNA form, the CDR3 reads TGTGCCAGCTCACCTTCACAGCTCTATGGCTACACCTTC.

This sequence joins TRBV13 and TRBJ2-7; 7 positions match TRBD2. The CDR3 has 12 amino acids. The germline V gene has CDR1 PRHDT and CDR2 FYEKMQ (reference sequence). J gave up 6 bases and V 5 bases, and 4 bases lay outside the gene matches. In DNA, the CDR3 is TGTGCCAGCAGCGGGGGGGGTAGCGAGCAGTACTTC. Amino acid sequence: CASSGGGSEQYF.

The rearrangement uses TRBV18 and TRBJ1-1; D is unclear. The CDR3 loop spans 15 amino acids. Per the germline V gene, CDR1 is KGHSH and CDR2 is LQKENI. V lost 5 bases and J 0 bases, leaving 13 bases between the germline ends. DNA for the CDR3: TGTGCCAGCTCATCCACTACGGATATGAACACTGAAGCTTTCTTT. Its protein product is CASSSTTDMNTEAFF. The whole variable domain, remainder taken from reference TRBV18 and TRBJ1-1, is NAGVMQNPRHLVRRRGQEARLRCSPMKGHSHVYWYRQLPEEGLKFMVYLQKENIIDESGMPKERFSAEFPKEGPSILRIQQVVRGDSAAYFCASSSTTDMNTEAFFGQGTRLTVV.

The CDR3 loop is CASSSTGSMSSYNSPLHF. CDR3 DNA sequence: TGTGCCAGCAGTTCGACAGGGAGTATGAGCTCCTATAATTCACCCCTCCACTTT. This chain joins TRBV7-9 and TRBJ1-6, with 7 bases that match TRBD1. Germline assignment: CDR1 SEHNR and CDR2 FQNEAQ (reference sequence). This CDR3 contains 18 residues. The ends lost 6 bases at V and 0 bases at J; junction bases unmatched: 11.

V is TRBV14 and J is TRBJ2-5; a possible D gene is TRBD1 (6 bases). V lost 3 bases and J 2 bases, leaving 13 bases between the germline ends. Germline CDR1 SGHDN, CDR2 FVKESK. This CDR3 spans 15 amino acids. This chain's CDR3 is CASSHYMDSQETQYF. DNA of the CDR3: TGTGCCAGCAGCCACTACATGGACAGTCAAGAGACCCAGTACTTC.

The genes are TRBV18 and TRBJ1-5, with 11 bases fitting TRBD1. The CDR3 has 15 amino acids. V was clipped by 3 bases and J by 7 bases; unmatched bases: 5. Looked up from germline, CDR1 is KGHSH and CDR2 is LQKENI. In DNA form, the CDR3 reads TGTGCCAGCTCACCCGGGACAGGGGGTGGGCAGCCCCAGCATTTT. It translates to CASSPGTGGGQPQHF.

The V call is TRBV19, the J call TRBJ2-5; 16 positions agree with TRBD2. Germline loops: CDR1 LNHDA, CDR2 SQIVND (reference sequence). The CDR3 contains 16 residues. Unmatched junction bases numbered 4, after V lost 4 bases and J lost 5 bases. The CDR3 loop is CASSTGLAGGLETQYF. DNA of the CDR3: TGTGCCAGTAGTACGGGACTAGCGGGGGGGCTGGAGACCCAGTACTTC.

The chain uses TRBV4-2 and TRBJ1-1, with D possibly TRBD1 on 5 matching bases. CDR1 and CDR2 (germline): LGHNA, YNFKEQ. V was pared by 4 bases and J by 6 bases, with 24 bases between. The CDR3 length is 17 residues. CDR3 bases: TGTGCCAGCAGCCCACAGGACCTACAACAGGTTTGGGCTGAAGCTTTCTTT. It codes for CASSPQDLQQVWAEAFF.

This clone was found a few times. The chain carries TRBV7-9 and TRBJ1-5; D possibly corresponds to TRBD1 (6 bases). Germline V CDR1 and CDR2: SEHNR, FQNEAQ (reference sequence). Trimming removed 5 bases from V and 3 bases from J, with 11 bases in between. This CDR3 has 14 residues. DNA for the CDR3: TGTGCCAGCAGCCGGGACATTTCCAATCAGCCCCAGCATTTT. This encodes CASSRDISNQPQHF.

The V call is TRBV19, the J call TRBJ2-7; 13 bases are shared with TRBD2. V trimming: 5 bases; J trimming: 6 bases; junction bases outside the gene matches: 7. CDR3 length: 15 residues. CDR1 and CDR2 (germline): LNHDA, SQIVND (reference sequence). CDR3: CASSATSGGAVEQYF. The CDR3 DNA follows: TGTGCCAGTAGTGCTACTAGCGGGGGGGCCGTCGAGCAGTACTTC.

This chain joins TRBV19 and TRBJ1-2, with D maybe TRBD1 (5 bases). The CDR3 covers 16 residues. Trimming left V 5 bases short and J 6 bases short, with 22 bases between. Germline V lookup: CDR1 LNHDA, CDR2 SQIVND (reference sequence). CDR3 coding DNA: TGTGCCAGTAGTCGGGACTCTCCCGAATCCTATCATGGCTACACCTTC. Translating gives CASSRDSPESYHGYTF.

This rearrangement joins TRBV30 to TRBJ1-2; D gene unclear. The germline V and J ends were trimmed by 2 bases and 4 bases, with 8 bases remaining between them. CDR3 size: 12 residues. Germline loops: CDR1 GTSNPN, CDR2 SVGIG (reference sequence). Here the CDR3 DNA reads TGTGCCTGGAGTCTAATAACCTATGGCTACACCTTC. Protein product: CAWSLITYGYTF.

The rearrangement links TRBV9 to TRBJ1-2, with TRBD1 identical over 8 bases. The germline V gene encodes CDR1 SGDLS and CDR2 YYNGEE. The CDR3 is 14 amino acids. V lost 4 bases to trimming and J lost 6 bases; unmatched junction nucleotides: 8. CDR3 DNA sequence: TGTGCCAGCAGCAACCCAGGGGGCGTAAATGGCTACACCTTC. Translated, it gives CASSNPGGVNGYTF.

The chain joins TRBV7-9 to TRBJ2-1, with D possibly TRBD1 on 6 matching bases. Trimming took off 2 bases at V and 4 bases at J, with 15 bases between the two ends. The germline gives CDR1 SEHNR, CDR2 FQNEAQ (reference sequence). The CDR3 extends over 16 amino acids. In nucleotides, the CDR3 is TGTGCCAGCAGCTTATTTGTGGGGGCCCAATACAATGAGCAGTTCTTC. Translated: CASSLFVGAQYNEQFF. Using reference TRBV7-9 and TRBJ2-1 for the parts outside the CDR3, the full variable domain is DTGVSQNPRHKITKRGQNVTFRCDPISEHNRLYWYRQTLGQGPEFLTYFQNEAQLEKSRLLSDRFSAERPKGSFSTLEIQRTEQGDSAMYLCASSLFVGAQYNEQFFGPGTRLTVL.

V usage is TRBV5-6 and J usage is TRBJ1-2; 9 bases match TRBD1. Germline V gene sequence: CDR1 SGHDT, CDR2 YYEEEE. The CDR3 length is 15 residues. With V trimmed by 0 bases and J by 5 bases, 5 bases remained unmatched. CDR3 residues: CASSLGQGVGYGYTF. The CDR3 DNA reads TGTGCCAGCAGCTTGGGACAGGGGGTTGGATATGGCTACACCTTC.

The CDR3 bases are TGCGCCAGCAGCCAATCTGACAGGCCCTCCTACGAGCAGTACTTC. Its translation is CASSQSDRPSYEQYF. This sequence joins TRBV4-3 and TRBJ2-7, with a tentative D call TRBD1 (6 bases). V shed 2 bases and J shed 0 bases, with 11 bases lying between them. Germline V gives CDR1 LGHNA, CDR2 YSLEER. The length of the CDR3 is 15 residues.